This T cell receptor beta chain was identified in a study of radiotherapy plus CTLA-4 blockade in lung cancer listed by TCRdb under 2018. Some background on the complete study: Among the enrolled patients, approximately 18% had an objective response, and 25% to 35% reached disease control. Overall study results and their limits: Early dynamic changes in blood T cell clones, together with increased serum interferon-beta after radiation, were reported as the strongest predictors of response. After treatment with radiotherapy and ipilimumab, TCR clones that originated in tumors expanded in peripheral blood.

In this study, focal radiation therapy paired with CTLA-4 blockade (ipilimumab) was tested in patients who had chemo-refractory metastatic non-small-cell lung cancer. The germline V gene (reference sequence) provides CDR1 SEHNR and CDR2 FQNEAQ. The CDR3 goes from the cysteine to the phenylalanine over 12 residues. The DNA shown is the 36-base CDR3, in frame from base 1. V loses 2 bases of germline sequence and J loses 4 bases, and the interval between the two ends is 6 bases. Notes on this clone: Its antigen has not been determined. No quality values exist for individual bases; no much larger clone is one base distant.

Libraries were constructed by the immunoSEQ multiplex PCR assay. As stored in TCRdb, this immuneACCESS dataset retains in-frame rearrangements with V and J assigned. A fraction of the clones does not appear; measured against another copy, unresolved V genes explain less than half of the discrepancy, and the remainder lacks a known reason. The sample table shows over 60,000 clones, and around 87% are seen once. 40% of the sample comes from the top ten. The receptor was derived from a human donor with non-small cell lung cancer that progressed on radiotherapy plus ipilimumab. This sample comprised peripheral blood, obtained from a patient treated with radiotherapy plus ipilimumab. This chain is built from TRBV7-9 and TRBJ2-7; TRBD1 is a weak D gene call, 5 bases matching. The DNA reads TGTGCCAGCAGCTTAAAGGGGTACGAGCAGTACTTC. Translated, it gives CASSLKGYEQYF.